Described below is a single TCR beta chain sequence and its context. Its antigen is still unknown. Repertoires were generated with immunoSEQ multiplex PCR, while TCRdb's copy carries only in-frame clones and drops some. The data hold more than 150,000 clones, with about 90% observed a single time. These data come from a study of T cell responses to AZD1222 COVID-19 vaccine. Study-level information: Pooled together were second doses at about 4 or about 12 weeks.

Study-level points and caveats: With two AZD1222 doses given, Spike-specific TCR breadth and depth both rose. CD4 TCRs associated with vaccination spanned spike, dominating at 160-218 and 743-854. Females outnumbered males among donors, who were mostly white British; clonal diversity was possibly underestimated.

The material sequenced was peripheral blood, taken on day 0 of AZD1222 vaccination. The source is an adult in good health.

CDR3 region: CASSWGATNEKLFF. The CDR3 region has the DNA TGTGCCAGCAGTTGGGGGGCAACTAATGAAAAACTGTTTTTT. The chain joins TRBV28 to TRBJ1-4, with a possible D match to TRBD1 (5 bases). Between the trimmed V and J ends, which lost 4 bases and 0 bases, there was a span of 6 bases. The length of the CDR3 is 14 residues. CDR1 is MDHEN and CDR2 is SYDVKM in the germline V gene.